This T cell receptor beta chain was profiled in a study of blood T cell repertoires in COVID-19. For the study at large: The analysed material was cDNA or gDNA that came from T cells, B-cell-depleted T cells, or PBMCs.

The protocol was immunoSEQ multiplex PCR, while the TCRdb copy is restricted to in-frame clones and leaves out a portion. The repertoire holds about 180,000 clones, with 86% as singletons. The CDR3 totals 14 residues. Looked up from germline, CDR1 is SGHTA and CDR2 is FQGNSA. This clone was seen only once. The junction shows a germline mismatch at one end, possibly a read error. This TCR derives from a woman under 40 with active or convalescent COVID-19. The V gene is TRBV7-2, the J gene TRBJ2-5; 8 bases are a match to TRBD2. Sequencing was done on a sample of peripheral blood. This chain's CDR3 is CASSIAGQGETQYF. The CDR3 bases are TGTGCCAGCAGCATAGCGGGGCAGGGAGAGACCCAGTACTTC.